The clone carrying this TCR beta chain was found a few times. Its antigen is currently unknown. In the same sample, other DNA sequences code for this CDR3. The entry originates in a study of T cell responses to AZD1222 COVID-19 vaccine. In the study overall: Second-dose groups at about 4 or about 12 weeks were pooled.

TCRdb keeps only in-frame clones here, not all; method: immunoSEQ multiplex PCR. Of 150,000 or so clones listed, roughly 89% are singletons. Findings and caveats of the study: Spike-specific TCR repertoires showed rising breadth and depth after two AZD1222 doses.

Trimming shortened V by 1 base and J by 4 bases, and 5 bases separated the two germline ends. CDR3 length: 13 amino acids. The V gene's germline CDR1 is LNHDA and CDR2 SQIVND (reference sequence). The receptor comes from an adult in good health. Specimen: peripheral blood, collected on day 0 of AZD1222 vaccination. V gene TRBV19 combines with J gene TRBJ1-5; D unresolved. Written as DNA, the CDR3 is TGTGCCAGTAGTATAGGCGGAAATCAGCCCCAGCATTTT. It encodes CASSIGGNQPQHF.